The 5 T cell receptor beta chains given below trace back to one sample, sequenced in a study of control samples from healthy donors and cancer patients. Clones were read by immunoSEQ multiplex PCR, and TCRdb kept only the in-frame ones, dropping some. The data contain some 150,000 clones, 96% of them singletons. What was sequenced was blood. These receptor sequences come from a woman in her 30s in good health.

This clone was counted a single time. The rearrangement joins TRBV5-6 to TRBJ2-7, with D possibly being TRBD2 (6 bases). Germline V gene lookup returns CDR1 SGHDT and CDR2 YYEEEE. Trimming removed 0 bases at V and 5 bases at J, with 27 bases between. CDR3 length: 19 residues. CDR3 protein: CASSLGGMGLKSFLDEQYF. In DNA form, the CDR3 reads TGTGCCAGCAGCTTGGGGGGGATGGGACTGAAGTCCTTCTTGGACGAGCAGTACTTC.

In this sample, this clone turned up once. The chain has TRBV28 and TRBJ2-1; 8 bases are a match to TRBD2. Germline CDR1 reads MDHEN; CDR2 reads SYDVKM. The V segment lost 9 bases and the J segment 0 bases; nucleotides outside the gene matches: 7. This CDR3 contains 15 residues. CDR3 coding DNA: TGTGCCAGTCGGGGGGGGCGCCACTCCTACAATGAGCAGTTCTTC. Protein: CASRGGRHSYNEQFF.

The CDR3 bases are TGCGCCAGCAGCCCGGGACTCGTCGCCGGGGAGCTGTTTTTT. It is translated as CASSPGLVAGELFF. This chain links TRBV4-1 with TRBJ2-2; maybe TRBD2 (6 bases). Germline V gene sequence: CDR1 MGHRA, CDR2 YSYEKL. V dropped 4 bases and J dropped 6 bases, with 12 bases sitting between them. The CDR3 totals 14 residues.

The chain joins TRBV28 to TRBJ2-7; 8 bases fit TRBD2. The length of the CDR3 is 15 residues. Trimming removed 7 bases from V and 3 bases from J; junction bases left unmatched: 11. Germline V CDR1 and CDR2: MDHEN, SYDVKM. CDR3 region: CASTLSGGIGYEQYF. CDR3 nucleotides: TGTGCCAGCACCCTGAGCGGGGGAATTGGCTACGAGCAGTACTTC.

V is TRBV2 and J is TRBJ2-1, with 16 bases lining up with TRBD2. Germline V gene data show CDR1 as SNHLY and CDR2 as FYNNEI. The V and J ends lost 6 bases and 9 bases, in that order; junction bases with no gene match: 14. The CDR3 sequence is 18 residues long. CDR3 nucleotides: TGTGCCAGCAGCCGGGACAGGGGGACTAGCGGGAGGGCCCCTGAGCAGTTCTTC. Its protein product is CASSRDRGTSGRAPEQFF.